The 10 T cell receptor beta chains reported below all come from one sample, sequenced in a study of human T cells and chemical hapten exposure (dated by TCRdb to the early 2020s). The time point label on this specimen signifies: pre-sensitization, week 0. Taken with the paper, the label for treatment or condition translates to: therapeutic diphenylcyclopropenone sensitization with weekly scalp DPC. Libraries were made using RACE. The listed sequencing device is NextSeq 500. TCRdb reanalyzed the raw reads on its own, using fastp at Q25 for trimming and MiXCR for clone calling, and kept in-frame beta chains. Merged by CDR3 protein, the rows form single entries marked with the most common genes and DNA. This sample gives under 400,000 distinct CDR3 sequences in total; around 5.5% of them show up just once. Jointly, the top ten make up 2.5% to 3% of the sample. Sequenced here: whole blood, sampled in connection with sensitization to the hapten diphenylcyclopropenone (DPC). These receptor sequences come from a woman aged 45-59 years with alopecia areata. Some clones in this sample may be carry-over from other donors' samples.

This CDR3 is CASSLDTVDEAFF. CDR3 nucleotide sequence: TGTGCCAGCAGCTTGGACACCGTGGATGAAGCTTTCTTT. The gene calls are TRBV5-8 and TRBJ1-1; D unclear. Looked up from germline, CDR1 is SGHTS and CDR2 is YDEGEE. The ends were cut back, 0 bases at V and 7 bases at J, with 10 bases in the middle. The CDR3 has 13 amino acids.

This clonotype was observed a few times. The chain couples TRBV7-9 to TRBJ1-2; 7 bases fit TRBD1. Germline loops: CDR1 SEHNR, CDR2 FQNEAQ (reference sequence). The CDR3 has 13 residues. The V gene end was trimmed by 8 bases and the J gene end by 4 bases; junction bases not matched to a gene: 7. CDR3 amino acids: CASDEGAGYGYTF. CDR3 bases: TGTGCCAGCGATGAGGGGGCAGGCTATGGCTACACCTTC.

The chain recombines TRBV2 with TRBJ1-2, with TRBD1 matching over 8 bases. CDR1 and CDR2 from the germline V gene are SNHLY and FYNNEI. This CDR3 is 14 amino acids long. V lost 1 base to trimming and J lost 8 bases; unmatched junction nucleotides: 6. The CDR3 DNA is TGTGCCAGCAGTGAAGGACAGGGGCTGGGGGGCTACACCTTC. Its protein is CASSEGQGLGGYTF.

In its sample, this clonotype was seen many times. This chain links TRBV20-1 with TRBJ2-1; 9 bases are a match to TRBD2. The germline V gene has CDR1 DFQATT and CDR2 SNEGSKA (reference sequence). V shed 6 bases, J shed 1 base, and the junction held 10 bases outside the gene matches. CDR3 length equals 16 residues. CDR3 loop: CSAPNRLAGSYNEQFF. The CDR3 coding sequence is TGCAGTGCACCTAATCGCCTAGCGGGATCCTACAATGAGCAGTTCTTC.

CDR3 DNA sequence: TGTGCCAGCATTGGTAGGGTCCCTGAAGCTTTCTTT. This translates into CASIGRVPEAFF. The chain has TRBV6-1 and TRBJ1-1; D is uncertain. V was clipped by 7 bases and J by 6 bases, with 12 bases between them. The germline V gene encodes CDR1 MNHNS and CDR2 SASEGT. The CDR3 runs to 12 residues.

This clonotype was observed at least ten times. The chain is built from TRBV7-7 and TRBJ2-2; D might be TRBD2 (6 bases). Germline values: CDR1 SSHAT, CDR2 FNYEAQ (reference sequence). V shed 5 bases and J shed 2 bases, with 12 bases lying between them. This CDR3 has 15 residues. CDR3 sequence: CASSPSGTNTGELFF. The CDR3 DNA sequence: TGTGCCAGCAGCCCTTCGGGGACTAACACCGGGGAGCTGTTTTTT.

This clonotype has ten or more counts. The chain is built from TRBV15 and TRBJ1-1, with TRBD1 identical over 8 bases. The ends lost 4 bases at V and 4 bases at J; junction bases unmatched: 2. CDR1 and CDR2 from the germline V gene are LNHNV and YYDKDF (reference sequence). This CDR3 is 13 amino acids long. CDR3 sequence: CATSTDRATEAFF. The CDR3, as DNA: TGTGCCACCAGCACGGACAGGGCCACTGAAGCTTTCTTT.

Many counts were recorded for this clonotype. The chain uses TRBV6-5 and TRBJ1-5, with a weak D call TRBD1 (5 bases). This CDR3 has 14 residues. V gave up 6 bases and J gave up 4 bases, with 13 bases separating them. Germline CDR1 and CDR2: MNHEY and SVGAGI. The CDR3 DNA follows: TGTGCCAGCAGAGAGGGACTCAATAATCAGCCCCAGCATTTT. Its protein is CASREGLNNQPQHF.

This clonotype was found many times. The chain carries TRBV7-2 and TRBJ2-1, with D uncertain. CDR3 length equals 17 residues. V was pared by 5 bases and J by 0 bases, with 17 bases between. CDR1 SGHTA and CDR2 FQGNSA come from the germline V gene. As DNA, the CDR3 is TGTGCCAGCAGCAAAGGTTCGGGCCAGAGCTCCTACAATGAGCAGTTCTTC. Amino acid sequence: CASSKGSGQSSYNEQFF.

This clonotype occurred many times. The rearrangement uses TRBV7-7 and TRBJ2-2; 9 nucleotides agree with TRBD1. The germline V gene encodes CDR1 SSHAT and CDR2 FNYEAQ (reference sequence). Unmatched junction bases numbered 7, after V lost 1 base and J lost 1 base. This CDR3 comprises 18 residues. The DNA of the CDR3 is TGTGCCAGCAGCTTAGGGTACCCGGGACAGGGGAACACCGGGGAGCTGTTTTTT. Residues: CASSLGYPGQGNTGELFF.